The 9 T cell receptor beta chains listed next were all sequenced from one sample in a study of early T cells in non-severe SARS-CoV-2 infection. TCRdb re-called the 5' RACE reads with MiXCR, one entry per CDR3 protein. The sample records around 64,000 distinct CDR3 sequences, approximately 12% being singletons. The sequencing sample was made of whole blood. These receptors came from an adult who was a healthcare worker with PCR-confirmed SARS-CoV-2 infection or an uninfected control (not recorded which).

This chain joins TRBV7-8 and TRBJ1-2; 12 positions match TRBD1. The V gene end was trimmed by 3 bases and the J gene end by 4 bases; junction bases not matched to a gene: 3. The germline CDR1 and CDR2 sequences are SGHVS and FQNEAQ. The CDR3 runs 15 residues. CDR3 sequence reads: CASSLGTGGFYGYTF. The CDR3 region has the DNA TGTGCCAGCAGCTTGGGGACAGGGGGCTTCTATGGCTACACCTTC. The full variable domain, completed using reference TRBV7-8 and TRBJ1-2, is GAGVSQSPRYKVAKRGQDVALRCDPISGHVSLFWYQQALGQGPEFLTYFQNEAQLDKSGLPSDRFFAERPEGSVSTLKIQRTQQEDSAVYLCASSLGTGGFYGYTFGSGTRLTVV.

The V gene is TRBV6-2 or TRBV6-3, the J gene TRBJ2-1, with D unclear. This CDR3 has 14 amino acids. Germline CDR1 is MNHEY and CDR2 is SVGEGT. V was clipped by 1 base and J by 8 bases, with 12 bases between them. The CDR3 reads CASSYYASSHEQFF. The CDR3 DNA follows: TGTGCCAGCAGTTACTACGCTAGTTCCCATGAGCAGTTCTTC.

The gene calls are TRBV18 and TRBJ2-7; no clear D gene. Germline V gene sequence: CDR1 KGHSH, CDR2 LQKENI. The CDR3 is made up of 12 amino acids. Trimming left V 1 base short and J 7 bases short, with 8 bases between. This CDR3 reads CASSPLPTEQYF. Here the CDR3 DNA reads TGTGCCAGCTCACCACTTCCTACAGAGCAGTACTTC. Variable domain in full (rest from reference TRBV18 and TRBJ2-7): NAGVMQNPRHLVRRRGQEARLRCSPMKGHSHVYWYRQLPEEGLKFMVYLQKENIIDESGMPKERFSAEFPKEGPSILRIQQVVRGDSAAYFCASSPLPTEQYFGPGTRLTVT.

This clonotype occurred a few times. V and J are TRBV6-5 and TRBJ2-2; TRBD2 aligns across 9 bases. J lost 2 bases, V lost 5 bases, and 9 bases had no gene match. The CDR3 extends over 17 amino acids. CDR1 and CDR2 (germline): MNHEY, SVGAGI. CDR3 in amino acids: CASSRRGAGGNTGELFF. Here the CDR3 DNA reads TGTGCCAGCAGTAGGCGGGGAGCGGGGGGAAACACCGGGGAGCTGTTTTTT.

The rearrangement joins TRBV12-3 or TRBV12-4 to TRBJ2-3; TRBD1 agrees at 8 bases. The CDR3 sequence is 15 residues long. Losses at the gene ends were 3 bases for V and 0 bases for J; bases not matched to a gene: 2. For the CDR3, the DNA is TGTGCCAGCAGTTTCAGGGGGCTCAGCACAGATACGCAGTATTTT. The encoded protein is CASSFRGLSTDTQYF.

Ten or more counts support this clonotype. The chain employs TRBV29-1 and TRBJ2-2, with 7 bases that match TRBD2. Germline V gives CDR1 SQVTM, CDR2 ANQGSEA. The CDR3 sequence is 16 residues long. With V trimmed by 6 bases and J by 6 bases, 16 bases remained unmatched. The CDR3 here is CSVELLGTGGPGELFF. The CDR3, as DNA: TGCAGCGTGGAACTCCTTGGGACGGGAGGCCCCGGGGAGCTGTTTTTT.

Of note for this clonotype: A much more abundant neighbour one base away suggests this may be a read error. This chain joins TRBV11-2 and TRBJ2-3, with 11 bases fitting TRBD2. The CDR3 spans 16 residues. Germline V lookup: CDR1 SGHAT, CDR2 FQNNGV. CDR3 in amino acids: CTSSLHGTSGTDTQYF. As DNA, the CDR3 is TGTACCAGCAGCCTACATGGGACTAGCGGAACAGATACGCAGTATTTT.

This clonotype was seen once. V is TRBV3-1 and J is TRBJ2-6, with D uncertain. V was shortened by 4 bases and J by 0 bases, with 10 bases between the two germline ends. CDR1 LGHDT and CDR2 YNNKEL come from the germline V gene (reference sequence). The CDR3 is 16 residues long. The CDR3 DNA reads as TGTGCCAGCAGCCTCCTTGGCCGCTCTGGGGCCAACGTCCTGACTTTC. It is translated as CASSLLGRSGANVLTF.

The rearrangement links TRBV18 to TRBJ1-2, with D perhaps TRBD1 (5 bases). CDR3 length: 11 residues. Germline V gene data show CDR1 as KGHSH and CDR2 as LQKENI. V was pared by 3 bases and J by 6 bases, with 5 bases between. CDR3 sequence: CASSPGDGYTF. The CDR3 coding sequence is TGTGCCAGCTCACCGGGGGATGGCTACACCTTC.